The rows below give T cell receptor beta chains drawn from one sample of a study of T cell responses to AZD1222 COVID-19 vaccine. Only in-frame clones appear in the TCRdb table, and some are missing; sequencing was by immunoSEQ multiplex PCR. The profile shows roughly 70,000 clones, approximately 83% of them singletons. The input for sequencing was peripheral blood, taken 28 days after the second AZD1222 dose. Receptors were obtained from an adult who received the AZD1222 COVID-19 vaccine. CDR3s include the opening cysteine and the closing phenylalanine or tryptophan.

TRBV3-1/TRBV3-2	15	CASIRHGEPQETQYF
TRBV18	17	CASSPYLTDTGPTEAFF
TRBV27	17	CASSPQPSTGGRETQYF
TRBV7-7	15	CASSPTGGITDTQYF
TRBV18	15	CASSTPRGQTYEQYF
TRBV24-1	17	CATSDLTSGGHYNEQFF
TRBV4-1	16	CASSHGGQGGTYEQYF
TRBV29-1	15	CSVESGGTTNEKLFF
TRBV7-9	15	CASSSGTISYNEQFF
TRBV3-1/TRBV3-2	16	CASSQSGTGVNYGYTF
TRBV11-2	13	CASSLSPEGGYTF
TRBV19	15	CASSSQGASSTEAFF
TRBV7-2	13	CATRGTVNTEAFF
TRBV18	14	CASSPQGGAFEAFF
TRBV10-3	12	CAISEGGTEAFF
TRBV10-1	13	CASSDRGYDPQHF
TRBV7-2	11	CASSPTETQYF
TRBV9	14	CASSVQGLAETQYF
TRBV5-6	11	CASSLITEQFF
TRBV9	15	CASSGSGGPNTEAFF
TRBV5-1	14	CASSPAPLRTTIYF
TRBV28	13	CASSRADNTEAFF
TRBV4-3	16	CASSRDRSVSGNTIYF
TRBV19	15	CASSMTASGENEQFF
TRBV27	14	CASTSDRDSYEQYF
TRBV6-2/TRBV6-3	14	CASSYRDPQETQYF
TRBV5-1	13	CASSLAGNQPQHF
TRBV19	15	CASSLSLRGNEKLFF
TRBV10-3	18	CAISESERDGGNTGELFF
TRBV9	13	CASSVYSQETQYF
TRBV2	15	CASRTGRGGYNEQFF
TRBV5-1	17	CASSSRGGIGGLETQYF
TRBV6-5	16	CASSYSTGGLNSPLHF
TRBV19	15	CASSPQLLGGNTIYF
TRBV15	15	CATSRDLENTGELFF
TRBV7-9	15	CASSPRDRLDEKLFF
TRBV30	13	CAWLSREETEAFF
TRBV12-5	19	CASGLVGRSGEGMNTEAFF
TRBV18	14	CASSPANRDTEAFF
TRBV4-1	13	CASSDKLAGPQYF